These 14 T cell receptor beta chains were all obtained from the same sample, sequenced in a study of spatial heterogeneity in lung cancer. Regarding time point: sample taken at primary tumor resection. Points from the study as a whole: Tumors with more nonsynonymous mutations had more expanded intratumoral alpha and beta TCRs.

TCRdb re-called the 5' RACE reads through MiXCR, storing one row per CDR3 protein. The table lists roughly 9,000 distinct CDR3 sequences, around 6% of them singletons. These receptors lack a known antigen. The sample consisted of lung tumor tissue, taken at surgery. These receptors were obtained from a male donor with early-stage non-small cell lung cancer.

This clonotype rates as medium-sized. As an off-target read in a library built for alpha chains, this beta chain has a frequency of little significance. The chain joins TRBV10-3 to TRBJ1-2; 8 bases are shared with TRBD1. The CDR3 totals 15 residues. The J segment lost 4 bases and the V segment lost 4 bases, leaving 8 bases of the junction unmatched. Germline V lookup: CDR1 ENHRY, CDR2 SYGVKD. Here the CDR3 DNA reads TGTGCCATCAGTGCCCCCCATCAGGGGGCCTATGGCTACACCTTC. Protein: CAISAPHQGAYGYTF.

This clonotype has ten or more counts. This beta chain appears as a stray read in a library generated for alpha chains; its size is not informative. CDR3 bases: TGTGCCAGCAAAAGCTCTGGGGCCAACGTCCTGACTTTC. Amino acid sequence: CASKSSGANVLTF. The chain has TRBV6-5 and TRBJ2-6; D is unresolved. The CDR3 runs 13 residues. Trimming cost V 7 bases and J 0 bases, with 4 bases left between them. Germline V CDR1 and CDR2: MNHEY, SVGAGI.

This clonotype has a count of ten or more. The size of this beta chain means little, since it is a stray read in a library made for alpha chains. The chain carries TRBV7-2 and TRBJ1-2; TRBD1 matches 9 bases. The V gene end was trimmed by 3 bases and the J gene end by 4 bases; junction bases not matched to a gene: 6. Germline V CDR1 and CDR2: SGHTA, FQGNSA. The CDR3 consists of 15 residues. The CDR3 region is CASSFGTGLGYGYTF. The CDR3 region has the DNA TGTGCCAGCAGCTTCGGGACAGGGCTCGGCTATGGCTACACCTTC.

This clonotype has ten or more counts. In a library made to pick up alpha chains, this beta chain is a stray read with a size that means little. This chain uses TRBV29-1 with TRBJ2-5, with D possibly called TRBD1 or TRBD2 (5 bases each). The CDR3 totals 12 residues. The V gene's germline CDR1 is SQVTM and CDR2 ANQGSEA. V was trimmed by 6 bases and J by 4 bases, leaving 12 bases between them. The CDR3 coding sequence is TGCAGCGTCGGGGACGGTCCAGAGACCCAGTACTTC. Its translation: CSVGDGPETQYF.

In its sample, this clonotype is medium-sized. The size of this beta chain means little, since it is a stray read in a library made for alpha chains. The rearrangement uses TRBV20-1 and TRBJ2-7, with D possibly being TRBD1 (5 bases). Germline values: CDR1 DFQATT, CDR2 SNEGSKA (reference sequence). This CDR3 has 15 amino acids. Between the trimmed V and J ends, which lost 4 bases and 0 bases, there was a span of 16 bases. The CDR3 DNA reads TGCAGTGCTAACCCCAGGGTTGCTAGCTCCTACGAGCAGTACGTC. Its protein product is CSANPRVASSYEQYV.

This clonotype is medium-sized (0.01 to 0.1%). This beta chain is a stray sequence in a library constructed for alpha chains; its clone size is not meaningful. The rearrangement uses TRBV29-1 and TRBJ1-2, with 7 bases aligning to TRBD1. The CDR3 is 12 amino acids. Looked up from germline, CDR1 is SQVTM and CDR2 is ANQGSEA. V gave up 4 bases and J gave up 3 bases; unmatched junction bases: 2. In nucleotides, the CDR3 is TGCAGCGTTGGTGACAGGGACTATGGCTACACCTTC. Its protein is CSVGDRDYGYTF.

This clonotype was observed a handful of times. Being off target in a library aimed at alpha chains, this beta chain has a size of little meaning. This sequence joins TRBV27 and TRBJ2-2; TRBD1 is a possible D gene (6 bases). V shed 5 bases and J shed 11 bases, with 21 bases lying between them. This CDR3 is 15 amino acids long. Germline values: CDR1 MNHEY, CDR2 SMNVEV (reference sequence). The CDR3 sequence: CASSLSVQGGGELFF. The CDR3 DNA reads TGTGCCAGCAGTCTAAGCGTACAGGGTGGAGGAGAGCTGTTTTTT.

This clonotype was seen at least ten times. This beta chain slipped into a library made for alpha chains as a stray read, so its size is not meaningful. The V and J genes are TRBV6-1 and TRBJ2-1; tentative D call: TRBD1 (6 bases). V shed 2 bases and J shed 7 bases, with 12 bases lying between them. This CDR3 is built from 14 residues. CDR1 and CDR2 (germline): MNHNS, SASEGT. This CDR3 is CASSEITGWNEQFF. CDR3 in DNA: TGTGCCAGCAGTGAAATCACAGGGTGGAATGAGCAGTTCTTC.

Comments on this clonotype: A junction boundary mismatches the germline segment, possibly from a read error. This beta chain represents an off-target read in a library built for alpha chains; its size is of limited meaning. V usage is TRBV29-1 and J usage is TRBJ1-3; the D is unclear. Germline V gives CDR1 SQVTM, CDR2 ANQGSEA. The CDR3 is 12 residues long. The CDR3 DNA sequence: TGCAGCGTTGAAATAGCTGGAAACACCATAAATTTT. Protein: CSVEIAGNTINF.

The sample holds many counts of this clonotype. This beta chain turned up in a library designed for alpha chains; as an off-target read, its abundance says little. This rearrangement joins TRBV6-5 to TRBJ2-7; D uncertain. Per the germline V gene, CDR1 is MNHEY and CDR2 is SVGAGI. The V end was cut by 6 bases, the J end by 1 base, with 16 bases between. The CDR3 is 15 residues long. This chain's CDR3 is CASRRFKESSYEQYF. CDR3 bases: TGTGCCAGCAGAAGATTTAAGGAATCGTCCTACGAGCAGTACTTC.

This clonotype was observed many times. Being off target in a library aimed at alpha chains, this beta chain has a size of little meaning. V is TRBV20-1 and J is TRBJ2-7; perhaps TRBD1 as D (5 bases). Trimming shortened V by 3 bases and J by 3 bases, and 18 bases separated the two germline ends. Germline CDR1 DFQATT, CDR2 SNEGSKA (reference sequence). The CDR3 is made up of 15 amino acids. This chain's CDR3 is CSASPGFSKHYEQYF. CDR3 sequence (DNA): TGCAGTGCTAGTCCAGGGTTTTCGAAGCACTACGAGCAGTACTTC.

This clonotype was detected many times. The library was prepared for alpha chains; this beta chain is a stray read, so its frequency means little. The chain is built from TRBV29-1 and TRBJ2-3; the D gene is possibly TRBD2 (6 bases). The V end was cut by 5 bases, the J end by 0 bases, with 9 bases between. The CDR3 contains 13 residues. The germline V gene has CDR1 SQVTM and CDR2 ANQGSEA. CDR3 protein: CSVRAGSTDTQYF. The CDR3 DNA reads TGCAGCGTTAGGGCGGGGAGCACAGATACGCAGTATTTT.

This clonotype has at least ten counts. In a library made to pick up alpha chains, this beta chain is a stray read with a size that means little. The rearrangement uses TRBV20-1 and TRBJ1-5, with D unclear. Trimming took 3 bases from V and 1 from J, leaving 13 bases between them. CDR1 and CDR2 (germline): DFQATT, SNEGSKA (reference sequence). The CDR3 spans 15 residues. CDR3 DNA: TGCAGTGCTAGTGTCAACGACCGCAGCAATCAGCCCCAGCATTTT. Residues: CSASVNDRSNQPQHF.

This clonotype was detected many times. The library was built for alpha chains, so this beta chain is an off-target read and its size means little. The V gene is TRBV20-1, the J gene TRBJ2-3; D tentatively reads TRBD1 or TRBD2 (5 bases each). Germline CDR1 DFQATT, CDR2 SNEGSKA (reference sequence). The CDR3 sequence is 15 residues long. V shed 3 bases and J shed 2 bases, with 15 bases lying between them. As DNA, the CDR3 is TGCAGTGCTAGTGTCGGGACGGGAACCACAGATACGCAGTATTTT. Translating it yields CSASVGTGTTDTQYF.